One sample yielded the 18 T cell receptor beta chains listed below, sequenced in a study of blood T cell repertoires in COVID-19. Repertoires were generated with immunoSEQ multiplex PCR, while TCRdb's copy carries only in-frame clones and drops some. The table shows 150,000 or so clones, with approximately 80% occurring only once. The sample taken for sequencing was PBMCs or T cells enriched from blood (not recorded which). The receptors here all came from a man aged 35-49 years who had recovered from COVID-19.

This chain connects TRBV12-5 to TRBJ2-1, with 8 positions matching TRBD1. Unmatched junction bases numbered 7, after V lost 5 bases and J lost 7 bases. The CDR3 runs to 14 residues. Germline V gene data show CDR1 as LGHNT and CDR2 as FRNRAP. The DNA for the CDR3 is TGTGCTAGTGGTCCGCAGGGGGCGAAGAATGAGCAGTTCTTC. It is translated as CASGPQGAKNEQFF.

This clone was picked up a small number of times. V usage is TRBV5-1 and J usage is TRBJ2-1; perhaps TRBD1 as D (5 bases). The CDR3 length is 15 residues. The germline gives CDR1 SGHRS, CDR2 YFSETQ. Trimming cost V 0 bases and J 3 bases, with 10 bases left between them. CDR3 loop: CASSLGQISYNEQFF. CDR3 nucleotides: TGCGCCAGCAGCTTGGGACAGATTAGCTACAATGAGCAGTTCTTC.

This clone has only one observation. Other DNA sequences in the sample encode the same CDR3. J is TRBJ2-3 and V is TRBV11-3, with D hard to call. The germline V and J ends were trimmed by 4 bases and 6 bases, with 8 bases remaining between them. The CDR3 runs to 12 residues. Germline-derived CDR1 and CDR2 are SGHNT and YENEEA. The CDR3 reads CASSSRGDTQYF. Written as DNA, the CDR3 is TGTGCCAGCAGCTCTAGAGGCGATACGCAGTATTTT.

This clone turned up a few times. The chain uses TRBV5-1 and TRBJ2-3; 7 nucleotides agree with TRBD2. Germline V CDR1 and CDR2: SGHRS, YFSETQ. This CDR3 is 17 amino acids long. V trimming: 0 bases; J trimming: 6 bases; junction bases outside the gene matches: 13. CDR3 DNA sequence: TGCGCCAGCAGCTTGGGGCGGGGGACGGGGGAATCGGATACGCAGTATTTT. It codes for CASSLGRGTGESDTQYF. Variable domain in full (rest from reference TRBV5-1 and TRBJ2-3): KAGVTQTPRYLIKTRGQQVTLSCSPISGHRSVSWYQQTPGQGLQFLFEYFSETQRNKGNFPGRFSGRQFSNSRSEMNVSTLELGDSALYLCASSLGRGTGESDTQYFGPGTRLTVL.

The V call is TRBV5-6, the J call TRBJ2-7; 7 bases are a match to TRBD2. Germline V gene data show CDR1 as SGHDT and CDR2 as YYEEEE. The CDR3 totals 14 residues. Losses at the gene ends were 7 bases for V and 2 bases for J; bases not matched to a gene: 9. The DNA of the CDR3 is TGTGCCAGCCTTCTCTGGGGGGGAACCTACGAGCAGTACTTC. Translated: CASLLWGGTYEQYF.

This chain joins TRBV5-4 and TRBJ2-5, with 9 bases identical to TRBD2. The CDR3 length is 16 residues. From germline, CDR1 is SGHNT and CDR2 YYREEE (reference sequence). V trimming: 4 bases; J trimming: 5 bases; junction bases outside the gene matches: 12. CDR3 nucleotides: TGTGCCAGCAGCCCAACCGCGGGGGGGGGCGGGGAGACCCAGTACTTC. Its protein product is CASSPTAGGGGETQYF. The whole variable domain, filled in from reference TRBV5-4 and TRBJ2-5, reads ETGVTQSPTHLIKTRGQQVTLRCSSQSGHNTVSWYQQALGQGPQFIFQYYREEENGRGNFPPRFSGLQFPNYSSELNVNALELDDSALYLCASSPTAGGGGETQYFGPGTRLLVL.

Concerning this clone: This may be a read error, as it is one base from a much larger clone. The chain is built from TRBV7-3 and TRBJ2-2; tentatively, D is TRBD2 (6 bases). This CDR3 comprises 16 residues. Germline V lookup: CDR1 SGHTA, CDR2 FQGTGA. The CDR3: CANSLINGRNTGELFF. The CDR3 coding sequence is TGTGCCAACAGCTTAATTAACGGGAGGAACACCGGGGAGCTGTTTTTT. Using reference TRBV7-3 and TRBJ2-2 for the parts outside the CDR3, the full variable domain is GAGVSQTPSNKVTEKGKYVELRCDPISGHTALYWYRQSLGQGPEFLIYFQGTGAADDSGLPNDRFFAVRPEGSVSTLKIQRTERGDSAVYLCANSLINGRNTGELFFGEGSRLTVL.

This chain uses TRBV7-8 with TRBJ1-2, with D uncertain. The germline V gene encodes CDR1 SGHVS and CDR2 FQNEAQ. V gave up 4 bases and J gave up 1 base, with 13 bases separating them. CDR3 size: 15 residues. For the CDR3, the DNA is TGTGCCAGCAGCTCCCGCTGGAGGGATAACTATGGCTACACCTTC. It encodes CASSSRWRDNYGYTF.

CDR3 protein: CASGLGYPPEAGELFF. In DNA form, the CDR3 reads TGTGCTAGTGGTTTGGGGTACCCGCCGGAGGCCGGGGAGCTGTTTTTT. The chain recombines TRBV12-5 with TRBJ2-2; TRBD2 is a possible D gene (5 bases). V lost 1 base and J 6 bases, leaving 15 bases between the germline ends. This CDR3 is built from 16 residues. Germline CDR1 LGHNT, CDR2 FRNRAP.

The chain joins TRBV3-1 (or the pseudogene TRBV3-2) to TRBJ2-5; TRBD2 matches at 8 bases. This CDR3 region has 16 residues. The J segment lost 2 bases and the V segment lost 4 bases, leaving 9 bases of the junction unmatched. Germline loops: CDR1 LGHDT, CDR2 YNNKEL (reference sequence). The CDR3 DNA reads as TGTGCCAGCAGCCCTCCCGGGGGCGGGGGGCAAGAGACCCAGTACTTC. This codes for CASSPPGGGGQETQYF.

The chain has TRBV6-5 and TRBJ2-7, with TRBD1 as a possible D gene (5 bases). The CDR3 extends over 14 amino acids. Trimming took off 4 bases at V and 2 bases at J, with 12 bases between the two ends. Germline assignment: CDR1 MNHEY and CDR2 SVGAGI. The CDR3 DNA follows: TGTGCCAGCAGTTCACCAGGGCTAACCTACGAGCAGTACTTC. Its protein product is CASSSPGLTYEQYF.

J is TRBJ1-1 and V is TRBV24-1, with 8 bases matching TRBD1. The CDR3 is 14 residues long. Germline V gene sequence: CDR1 KGHDR, CDR2 SFDVKD. Trimming cost V 5 bases and J 4 bases; bases outside gene matches: 5. For the CDR3, the DNA is TGTGCCACCAGTGCACAGGGGGATAGCACTGAAGCTTTCTTT. Protein product: CATSAQGDSTEAFF.

This rearrangement joins TRBV18 to TRBJ2-3, with 10 bases fitting TRBD1. V dropped 3 bases and J dropped 2; count of bases not matched to a gene: 2. CDR1 is KGHSH and CDR2 is LQKENI in the germline V gene. This CDR3 comprises 15 residues. The CDR3 reads CASSPGQGYTDTQYF. The CDR3 nucleotides are TGTGCCAGCTCACCGGGACAGGGGTACACAGATACGCAGTATTTT.

This chain connects TRBV3-1 (or the pseudogene TRBV3-2) to TRBJ2-1, with 7 bases fitting TRBD2. This CDR3 spans 13 amino acids. V trimming: 4 bases; J trimming: 7 bases; junction bases outside the gene matches: 4. The germline gives CDR1 LGHDT, CDR2 YNNKEL (reference sequence). The CDR3 region has the DNA TGTGCCAGCAGCCGCGATAGCGGGAATGAGCAGTTCTTC. Amino acids: CASSRDSGNEQFF.

This chain connects TRBV2 to TRBJ1-5; no definite D call. The germline V gene has CDR1 SNHLY and CDR2 FYNNEI. The ends were cut back, 2 bases at V and 6 bases at J, with 11 bases in the middle. The CDR3 has 14 amino acids. The CDR3 loop reads CASSENGVGQPQHF. DNA of the CDR3: TGTGCCAGCAGTGAAAACGGGGTTGGTCAGCCCCAGCATTTT.

This chain joins TRBV5-7 and TRBJ1-4; 7 nucleotides line up with TRBD1. TRBV5-7 is classed as an ORF, of uncertain function. The CDR3 spans 14 residues. The ends lost 1 base at V and 8 bases at J; junction bases unmatched: 5. CDR3 loop: CASSLRGRGEKLFF. The DNA for the CDR3 is TGTGCCAGCAGCTTGAGGGGGCGTGGGGAAAAACTGTTTTTT.

J is TRBJ2-7 and V is TRBV7-9; the match to TRBD2 covers 12 bases. The CDR3 totals 17 residues. The junction had 9 bases not matched to a gene; V was cut back by 4 bases and J by 2 bases. In germline, CDR1 is SEHNR, CDR2 FQNEAQ (reference sequence). The chain's CDR3 is CASSSPTSGGLTYEQYV. CDR3 DNA: TGTGCCAGCAGCTCCCCGACTAGCGGGGGCCTAACCTACGAGCAGTACGTC.

The table lists this clone with a few counts. The sample contains more than one DNA sequence encoding this CDR3. The chain is built from TRBV3-1 (or the pseudogene TRBV3-2) and TRBJ1-1; D call uncertain. The CDR3 length is 14 residues. V was pared by 0 bases and J by 1 base, with 6 bases between. Germline V gene data show CDR1 as LGHDT and CDR2 as YNNKEL (reference sequence). The CDR3, as DNA: TGTGCCAGCAGCCAAGAAGGCGGGAACACTGAAGCTTTCTTT. As protein: CASSQEGGNTEAFF.